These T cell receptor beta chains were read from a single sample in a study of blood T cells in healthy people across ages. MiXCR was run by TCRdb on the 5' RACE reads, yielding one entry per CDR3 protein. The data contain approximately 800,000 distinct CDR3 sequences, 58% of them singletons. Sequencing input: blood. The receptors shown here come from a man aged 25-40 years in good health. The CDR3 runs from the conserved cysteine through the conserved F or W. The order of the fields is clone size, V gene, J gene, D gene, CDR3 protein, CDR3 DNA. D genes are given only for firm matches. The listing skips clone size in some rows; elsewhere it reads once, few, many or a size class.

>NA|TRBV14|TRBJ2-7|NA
CASSPLDNYEQYF
TGTGCCAGCAGCCCCCTGGACAACTACGAGCAGTACTTC
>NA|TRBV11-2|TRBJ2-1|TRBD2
CASSLASGMNEQFF
TGTGCCAGCAGCTTGGCTAGCGGGATGAATGAGCAGTTCTTC
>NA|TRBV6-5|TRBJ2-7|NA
CASSFTSTARSYEQYF
TGTGCCAGCAGTTTTACTAGTACCGCCCGATCCTACGAGCAGTACTTC
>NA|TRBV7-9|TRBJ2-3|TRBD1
CASSRPGTGLTDTQYF
TGTGCCAGCAGCCGCCCCGGGACAGGGTTAACAGATACGCAGTATTTT
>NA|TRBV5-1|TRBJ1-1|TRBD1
CASSLFPGTDNTEAFF
TGCGCCAGCAGTTTATTCCCCGGGACAGATAACACTGAAGCTTTCTTT
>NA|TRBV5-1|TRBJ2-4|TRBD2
CASSSTSGGYKQYF
TGCGCCAGCAGCTCGACTAGCGGGGGGTACAAGCAGTACTTC
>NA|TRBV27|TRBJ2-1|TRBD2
CASTGGANEQFF
TGTGCCAGCACCGGGGGGGCCAATGAGCAGTTCTTC
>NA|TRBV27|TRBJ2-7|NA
CASGLAHAQYF
TGTGCCAGCGGGTTAGCCCACGCGCAGTACTTC
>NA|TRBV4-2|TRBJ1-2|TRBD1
CASSLGQGGDGYTF
TGTGCCAGCAGCCTCGGACAGGGGGGGGATGGCTACACCTTC
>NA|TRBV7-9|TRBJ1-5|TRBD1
CASSLAGQGNQPQHF
TGTGCCAGCAGCTTAGCCGGACAGGGAAATCAGCCCCAGCATTTT
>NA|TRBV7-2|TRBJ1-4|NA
CASSKNEKLFF
TGTGCCAGCAGCAAAAATGAAAAACTGTTTTTT
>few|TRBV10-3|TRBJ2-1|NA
CAIGRDGNEQFF
TGTGCCATAGGCCGGGACGGTAATGAGCAGTTCTTC
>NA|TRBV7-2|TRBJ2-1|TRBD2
CASSLGGTSGVNEQFF
TGTGCCAGCAGCTTAGGGGGAACTAGCGGGGTCAATGAGCAGTTCTTC
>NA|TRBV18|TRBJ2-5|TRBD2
CASSPMISGAQETQYF
TGTGCCAGCTCACCGATGATTAGCGGGGCACAAGAGACCCAGTACTTC
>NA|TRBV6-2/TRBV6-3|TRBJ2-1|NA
CASSYSFDKRQGEVLNEQFF
TGTGCCAGCAGTTATTCGTTCGACAAGCGCCAGGGGGAGGTTCTTAATGAGCAGTTCTTC
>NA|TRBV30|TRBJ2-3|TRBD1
CASTGQPRGTQYF
TGTGCCTCAACGGGACAGCCCCGGGGTACGCAGTATTTT
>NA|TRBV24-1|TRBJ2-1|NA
CATGVAGWNEQFF
TGTGCCACCGGTGTCGCAGGGTGGAATGAGCAGTTCTTC
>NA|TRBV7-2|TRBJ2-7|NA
CASSPQSYEQYF
TGTGCCAGCAGCCCTCAATCCTACGAGCAGTACTTC
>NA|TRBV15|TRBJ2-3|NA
CATSRDLQDLTGTQYF
TGTGCCACCAGCAGAGATCTGCAAGATCTTACGGGTACGCAGTATTTT
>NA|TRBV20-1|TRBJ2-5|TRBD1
CSAVIGTGRETQYF
TGCAGTGCGGTCATCGGGACAGGGCGAGAGACCCAGTACTTC
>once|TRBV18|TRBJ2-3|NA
CASSLLNGASTDTQYF
TGTGCCAGCTCCCTCTTAAACGGCGCTAGCACAGATACGCAGTATTTT
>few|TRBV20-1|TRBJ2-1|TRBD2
CSARPLAGGRNNEQFF
TGCAGTGCTAGACCCCTGGCGGGGGGGAGGAACAATGAGCAGTTCTTC
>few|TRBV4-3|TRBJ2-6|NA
CASSRTAGPSSSGANVLTF
TGCGCCAGCAGCCGAACGGCGGGTCCTAGCAGCTCTGGGGCCAACGTCCTGACTTTC
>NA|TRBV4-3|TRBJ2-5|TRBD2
CASSQSGPGGETQYF
TGCGCCAGCAGCCAAAGTGGGCCGGGAGGAGAGACCCAGTACTTC
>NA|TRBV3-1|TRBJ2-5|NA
CASSQSAETQYF
TGTGCCAGCAGCCAAAGTGCCGAGACCCAGTACTTC
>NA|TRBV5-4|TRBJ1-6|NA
CASSQTHPLSYNSPLHF
TGTGCCAGCAGCCAGACACACCCTCTCTCCTATAATTCACCCCTCCACTTT
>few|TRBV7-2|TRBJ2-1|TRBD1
CASSFPGQGTNEQFF
TGTGCCAGCAGCTTCCCGGGACAGGGCACCAATGAGCAGTTCTTC
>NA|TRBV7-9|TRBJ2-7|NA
CASSSHLAYEQYF
TGTGCCAGCAGCTCTCATCTGGCCTACGAGCAGTACTTC
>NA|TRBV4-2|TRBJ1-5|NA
CASSQEGTKSNQPQHF
TGTGCCAGCAGCCAAGAAGGGACAAAGAGCAATCAGCCCCAGCATTTT
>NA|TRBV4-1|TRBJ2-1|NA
CASSQDSFSYNEQFF
TGCGCCAGCAGCCAAGATTCGTTCTCCTACAATGAGCAGTTCTTC
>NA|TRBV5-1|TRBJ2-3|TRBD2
CASSYQRGASDTQYF
TGCGCCAGCAGCTACCAGCGGGGGGCCTCAGATACGCAGTATTTT
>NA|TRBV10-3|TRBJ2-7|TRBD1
CAISASPTGAWEQYF
TGTGCCATCAGTGCGTCACCGACAGGGGCCTGGGAGCAGTACTTC
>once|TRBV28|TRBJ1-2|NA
CASSPHRSPNYGYTF
TGTGCCAGCAGTCCCCACAGGAGCCCTAACTATGGCTACACCTTC
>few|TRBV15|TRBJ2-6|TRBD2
CATSRDISGRERAGANVLTF
TGTGCCACCAGCAGAGATATATCGGGGCGGGAGAGGGCAGGGGCCAACGTCCTGACTTTC
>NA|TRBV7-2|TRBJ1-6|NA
CASSLESGRNSPLHF
TGTGCCAGCAGCTTAGAATCAGGGCGGAATTCACCCCTCCACTTT
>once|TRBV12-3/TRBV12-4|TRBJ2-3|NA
CASGNTQYF
TGTGCCAGCGGAAATACGCAGTATTTT
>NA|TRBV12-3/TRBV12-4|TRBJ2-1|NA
CASSSEGPVWNEQFF
TGTGCCAGCAGTTCTGAGGGGCCGGTGTGGAATGAGCAGTTCTTC
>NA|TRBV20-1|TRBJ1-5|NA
CSARDRGTNQPQHF
TGCAGTGCTAGAGATAGGGGGACAAATCAGCCCCAGCATTTT
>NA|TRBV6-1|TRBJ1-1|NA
CASSEWTVEAFF
TGTGCCAGCAGTGAATGGACAGTAGAAGCTTTCTTT
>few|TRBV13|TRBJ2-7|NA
CASSFPPYHEQYF
TGTGCCAGCAGCTTTCCACCGTATCACGAGCAGTACTTC
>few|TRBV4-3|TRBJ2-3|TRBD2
CASSQDRSGRTQYF
TGCGCCAGCAGCCAAGATCGAAGCGGGAGAACACAGTATTTT
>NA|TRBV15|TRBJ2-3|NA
CATHSGISTDTQYF
TGTGCCACCCATAGCGGAATTAGCACAGATACGCAGTATTTT
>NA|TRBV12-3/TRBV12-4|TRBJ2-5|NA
CASSSGPGPETQYF
TGTGCCAGCAGTTCTGGCCCCGGGCCAGAGACCCAGTACTTC
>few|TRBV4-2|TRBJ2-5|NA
CASSRSAGARETQYF
TGTGCCAGCAGCCGATCAGCAGGGGCGCGGGAGACCCAGTACTTC
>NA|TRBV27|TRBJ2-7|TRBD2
CASSPTPLAGGFEQYF
TGTGCCAGCAGCCCCACCCCACTAGCGGGAGGGTTCGAGCAGTACTTC
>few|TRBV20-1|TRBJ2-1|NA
CSAPHGRATAYNEQFF
TGCAGTGCCCCCCACGGTAGAGCAACGGCTTACAATGAGCAGTTCTTC
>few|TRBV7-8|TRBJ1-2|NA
CASRAGSNYGYTF
TGTGCCAGCAGAGCAGGGTCTAACTATGGCTACACCTTC
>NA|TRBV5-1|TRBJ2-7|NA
CASSLNSPYEQYF
TGCGCCAGCAGCTTGAACAGTCCCTACGAGCAGTACTTC
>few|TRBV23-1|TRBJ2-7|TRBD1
CASSRAGKGQEIYEQYF
TGCGCCAGCAGTCGGGCGGGAAAGGGACAGGAGATCTACGAGCAGTACTTC
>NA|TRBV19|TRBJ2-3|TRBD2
CASSITASGRTDTQYF
TGTGCCAGTAGTATAACGGCTAGCGGGAGAACAGATACGCAGTATTTT
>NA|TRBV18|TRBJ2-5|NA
CASSPGRQGGETQYF
TGTGCCAGCTCACCTGGTCGGCAAGGCGGGGAGACCCAGTACTTC
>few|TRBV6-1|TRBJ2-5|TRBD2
CASSRRLAGRRRETQYF
TGTGCCAGCAGTCGCCGACTAGCGGGGCGGCGTCGCGAGACCCAGTACTTC
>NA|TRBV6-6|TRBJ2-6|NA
CASSYSTGASGANVLTF
TGTGCCAGCAGTTACTCGACAGGCGCCTCTGGGGCCAACGTCCTGACTTTC
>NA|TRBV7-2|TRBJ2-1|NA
CASSYSIGEQFF
TGTGCCAGCAGTTATAGCATCGGTGAGCAGTTCTTC
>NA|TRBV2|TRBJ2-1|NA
CASSDGVISDEQFF
TGTGCCAGCAGTGATGGGGTAATTAGCGATGAGCAGTTCTTC
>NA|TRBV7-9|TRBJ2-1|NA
CASRYGTAYETQFF
TGTGCCAGCAGATATGGGACTGCATACGAGACCCAGTTCTTC
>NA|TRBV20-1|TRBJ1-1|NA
CSAREKRAFF
TGCAGTGCTAGAGAGAAGAGAGCTTTCTTT
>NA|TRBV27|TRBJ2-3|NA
CASSPGTPDTQYF
TGTGCCAGCAGTCCGGGGACACCAGATACGCAGTATTTT
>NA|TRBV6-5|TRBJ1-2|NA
CASSYSHNRVAGEGYTF
TGTGCCAGCAGTTACTCGCATAACAGGGTGGCGGGAGAAGGCTACACCTTC